Listed below are T cell receptor beta chains from one sample, sequenced in a study of shared clonotypes between healthy human individuals. Repertoires were generated with immunoSEQ multiplex PCR, while TCRdb's copy carries only in-frame clones and drops some. The sample has 2 million to 3 million clones, 93% seen once. The sequencing sample was made of naive CD4+ T cells from PBMCs. The receptor set was obtained from a man younger than 35 in good health. Some clones in this sample may be carry-over from other donors' samples. Both conserved end residues are trimmed from each CDR3.

V gene | CDR3 protein
TRBV7-9 | ASSSLGGRGNEQY
TRBV28 | ASSPGGSSGTDTQY
TRBV15 | ATSRVLAGGANTGELF
TRBV7-8 | ASSLNTGTSGLFYEQY
TRBV27 | ASSLSSRRRYEKLF
TRBV7-8 | ASSERGTVGEQF
TRBV29-1 | SVNLVNAGGYEQY
TRBV11-1 | ASSLGQIFQGAEYEQY
TRBV5-1 | ASSFGAIQGGETQY
TRBV15 | ATSREKAAGGSAYNEQF
TRBV11-1 | ASSPGGALTYEQY
TRBV11-2 | ASSSPGRAINYGYT
TRBV9 | ASSQVSQGKGGYT
TRBV29-1 | SAVTGGYEQY
TRBV27 | ASSRPGAGELF
TRBV28 | ASSVLLAPSYNEQF
TRBV23-1 | ASSQSGLAGEC
TRBV15 | ATSRDTFGEGLEKLF
TRBV25-1 | ASSQKGTGGRYNEQF
TRBV30 | AWSVRQPGEAF
TRBV7-2 | ASRYRRGVGGFEQY
TRBV18 | ASSPLRGQYNEQF
TRBV7-9 | ASSLRQGGETQY
TRBV11-3 | ASSLVPGGEQF
TRBV13 | ASSATSGRYEQY
TRBV28 | ASSFPGLGAKNIQY
TRBV6-4 | ASTPGSTDTQY
TRBV19 | ASSIGRVNTGELF
TRBV4-2 | ASSQGGGRNEKLF
TRBV11-3 | ASSLGGSSHEQY
TRBV6-1 | ASEDRWGYGYT
TRBV27 | ASSSLAGGGTDTQY
TRBV28 | ASSPSQERGFPQETQY
TRBV6-4 | ASKTTSGRYSSYNEQF
TRBV5-1 | ASSLNQGTEAF
TRBV29-1 | SVGTGLSGQY
TRBV11-2 | ASSLDRDMNTEAF
TRBV2 | ASSGRLAGSYNEQF
TRBV7-8 | ASSFYRGEDQPQH
TRBV7-2 | ASSLFSASYEQY
TRBV6-6 | ASSSTGGAWGNIQY